This TCR beta chain was captured in a study of OX40 agonist ivuxolimab in advanced cancers. Study conclusions and caveats: The CD4+ and CD8+ T cells in the blood had expanded clonally by week 6 at 0.1 to 3.0 mg/kg. Compared with others, partial responders at 0.1-3.0 mg/kg displayed clonal expansion among the lowest. Which antigen the expanded peripheral T cells recognized is unknown.

J lost 6 bases, V lost 0 bases, and 6 bases had no gene match. Per the germline V gene, CDR1 is MNHEY and CDR2 is SVGAGI. The CDR3 is 16 amino acids. Only in-frame clones appear in the TCRdb table, and some are missing; sequencing was by immunoSEQ multiplex PCR. The sample includes some 50,000 clones, roughly 85% of them seen just once. As regards this clone: Antigen specificity is unknown.

The material sequenced was CD4+ or CD8+ T cells sorted from blood, taken in a trial of the OX40 agonist ivuxolimab. The origin of this receptor is an adult with an advanced solid tumor such as melanoma, head and neck, liver or kidney cancer. The chain uses TRBV6-5 and TRBJ1-4; 8 nucleotides match TRBD1. The CDR3: CASSYSTSGGDEKLFF. The CDR3 DNA reads as TGTGCCAGCAGTTACTCGACCTCAGGGGGCGATGAAAAACTGTTTTTT.